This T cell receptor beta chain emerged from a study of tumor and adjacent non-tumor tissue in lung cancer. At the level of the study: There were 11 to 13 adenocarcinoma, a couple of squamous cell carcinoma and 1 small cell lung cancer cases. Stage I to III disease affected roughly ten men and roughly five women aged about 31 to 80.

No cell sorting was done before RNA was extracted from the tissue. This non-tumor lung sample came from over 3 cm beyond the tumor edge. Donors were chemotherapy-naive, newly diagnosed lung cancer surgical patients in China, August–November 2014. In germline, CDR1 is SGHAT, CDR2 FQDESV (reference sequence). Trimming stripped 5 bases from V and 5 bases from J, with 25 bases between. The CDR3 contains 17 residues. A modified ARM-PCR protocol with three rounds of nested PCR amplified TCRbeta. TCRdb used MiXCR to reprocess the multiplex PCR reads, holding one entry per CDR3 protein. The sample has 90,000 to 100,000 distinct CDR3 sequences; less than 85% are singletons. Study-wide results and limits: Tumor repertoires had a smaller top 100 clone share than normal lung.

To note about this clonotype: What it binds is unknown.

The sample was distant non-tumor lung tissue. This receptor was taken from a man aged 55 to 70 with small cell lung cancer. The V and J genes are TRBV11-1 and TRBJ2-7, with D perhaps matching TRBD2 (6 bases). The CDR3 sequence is CASSLPEGRGRTNEQYF. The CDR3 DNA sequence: TGTGCCAGCAGCCTCCCAGAAGGTAGAGGGAGGACCAACGAGCAGTACTTC. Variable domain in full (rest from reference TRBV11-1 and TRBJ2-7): EAEVAQSPRYKITEKSQAVAFWCDPISGHATLYWYRQILGQGPELLVQFQDESVVDDSQLPKDRFSAERLKGVDSTLKIQPAELGDSAMYLCASSLPEGRGRTNEQYFGPGTRLTVT.